Listed here are 18 T cell receptor beta chains from one sample, sequenced in a study of shared clonotypes between healthy human individuals (dated by TCRdb to the early 2020s). Library creation used the immunoSEQ multiplex PCR assay. TCRdb holds this immuneACCESS table with in-frame rearrangements only. Some clones are missing; in checked studies, unresolved V genes explain under half, and the rest has no known cause. The table for this sample lists roughly 760,000 clones; approximately 79% of them were counted only once. The ten biggest clones cover more than 1.5% of the sample. The sequencing sample was made of memory CD4+ T cells sorted from blood. Reading the label with the study, this specimen's cell subset or site is: CD45RA-negative fraction. The receptor set was obtained from a woman aged 25 to 39 in good health.

The rearrangement joins TRBV28 to TRBJ2-7; TRBD1 matches at 7 bases. The junction had 5 bases not matched to a gene; V was cut back by 7 bases and J by 2 bases. The CDR3 runs to 13 residues. CDR1 and CDR2 (germline): MDHEN, SYDVKM. The CDR3 spells CASKLGGPYEQYF. DNA for the CDR3: TGTGCCAGCAAGCTAGGGGGCCCCTACGAGCAGTACTTC.

The CDR3 DNA reads TGTGCCAGCAGCCCCGCCGCTCAGGGCACCTACGAGCAGTACTTC. It specifies CASSPAAQGTYEQYF. V usage is TRBV5-4 and J usage is TRBJ2-7, with D perhaps matching TRBD1 (5 bases). Germline V gene sequence: CDR1 SGHNT, CDR2 YYREEE (reference sequence). Trimming pared 4 bases from V and 2 bases from J, leaving 16 bases between. This CDR3 contains 15 residues.

In regard to this clone: Within the sample, other DNA sequences also encode this same CDR3. The chain carries TRBV11-2 and TRBJ2-1; 11 bases agree with TRBD2. The CDR3 length is 16 residues. V lost 1 base to trimming and J lost 3 bases; unmatched junction nucleotides: 2. From germline, CDR1 is SGHAT and CDR2 FQNNGV. The CDR3 is CASSLGGLAVYNEQFF. Written as DNA, the CDR3 is TGTGCCAGCAGCTTAGGGGGACTAGCGGTCTACAATGAGCAGTTCTTC.

This clone turned up a few times. The genes are TRBV18 and TRBJ1-1; tentatively, D is TRBD1 (6 bases). This CDR3 comprises 13 residues. From germline, CDR1 is KGHSH and CDR2 LQKENI. V dropped 5 bases and J dropped 2 bases, with 9 bases sitting between them. The CDR3 region is CASSSDRNTEAFF. The CDR3 DNA is TGTGCCAGCTCATCGGACAGAAACACTGAAGCTTTCTTT.

The genes are TRBV9 and TRBJ2-2, with D perhaps assigned TRBD1 or TRBD2 (5 bases each). The length of the CDR3 is 17 residues. Germline loops: CDR1 SGDLS, CDR2 YYNGEE. V was cut by 3 bases and J by 3 bases, with 18 bases left in between. The CDR3 reads CASSARGGGGDTGELFF. As DNA, the CDR3 is TGTGCCAGCAGCGCGAGGGGCGGTGGGGGTGACACCGGGGAGCTGTTTTTT.

The chain recombines TRBV2 with TRBJ1-5; D unclear. Germline values: CDR1 SNHLY, CDR2 FYNNEI. The V end lost 2 bases, the J end lost 5 bases, and 10 bases lay between the germline ends. This CDR3 comprises 14 residues. In DNA, the CDR3 is TGTGCCAGCAGTGAAAGTTCCCTAGATCAGCCCCAGCATTTT. It yields the protein CASSESSLDQPQHF.

V usage is TRBV14 and J usage is TRBJ2-5; 11 bases are a match to TRBD2. Germline CDR1 and CDR2: SGHDN and FVKESK. The CDR3 is 16 residues long. V lost 1 base to trimming and J lost 1 base; unmatched junction nucleotides: 2. The CDR3 loop reads CASSQVAGGPQETQYF. In DNA, the CDR3 is TGTGCCAGCAGCCAAGTAGCGGGAGGGCCCCAAGAGACCCAGTACTTC.

As concerns this clone: A junction boundary mismatches the germline segment, possibly from a read error. The V and J genes are TRBV6-1 and TRBJ1-1; no reliable D call. Germline V gives CDR1 MNHNS, CDR2 SASEGT. This CDR3 comprises 13 residues. CDR3 sequence reads: CASSEDRRFGRTF. The DNA for the CDR3 is TGTGCCAGCAGTGAAGACCGTAGATTCGGCAGAACCTTT.

Written as DNA, the CDR3 is TGTGCCACCAGGACAGGTGGACAAGAGACCCAGTACTTC. Its protein is CATRTGGQETQYF. The rearrangement uses TRBV6-1 and TRBJ2-5; 7 bases map to TRBD1. J gave up 2 bases and V 10 bases, and 7 bases lay outside the gene matches. From germline, CDR1 is MNHNS and CDR2 SASEGT. The length of the CDR3 is 13 residues.

The chain carries TRBV2 and TRBJ2-1, with 9 bases identical to TRBD1. The germline gives CDR1 SNHLY, CDR2 FYNNEI. CDR3 size: 16 residues. Unmatched junction bases numbered 14, after V lost 6 bases and J lost 8 bases. The CDR3 nucleotides read TGTGCCAGCAGGAACCCCCCCGGGACAGGGAACGATGAGCAGTTCTTC. Its protein is CASRNPPGTGNDEQFF.

The gene calls are TRBV6-1 and TRBJ2-3; D possibly corresponds to TRBD1 (6 bases). The CDR3 consists of 13 residues. The germline V gene encodes CDR1 MNHNS and CDR2 SASEGT. The V end lost 2 bases, the J end lost 6 bases, and 9 bases lay between the germline ends. The CDR3 sequence: CASSERTDDTQYF. The CDR3 DNA sequence: TGTGCCAGCAGTGAACGGACAGATGATACGCAGTATTTT.

This clone turned up a few times. The rearrangement uses TRBV15 and TRBJ2-7; possibly TRBD1 or TRBD2 for D (5 bases each). V lost 0 bases to trimming and J lost 4 bases, with 13 bases between them. CDR1 LNHNV and CDR2 YYDKDF come from the germline V gene (reference sequence). This CDR3 spans 15 amino acids. DNA for the CDR3: TGTGCCACCAGCAGAGATAAGGGGAGTGGGTACGAGCAGTACTTC. This translates into CATSRDKGSGYEQYF.

V is TRBV2 and J is TRBJ1-4; D gene uncertain. Germline CDR1 SNHLY, CDR2 FYNNEI. V lost 7 bases and J lost 10, with 13 bases in between. The CDR3 spans 12 residues. The CDR3: CASTEGTRKLFF. The CDR3 DNA sequence: TGTGCCAGCACGGAGGGTACAAGAAAACTGTTTTTT.

V usage is TRBV10-1 and J usage is TRBJ2-3; 7 bases fit TRBD2. V gave up 7 bases and J gave up 4 bases; unmatched junction bases: 8. CDR3 length: 14 amino acids. Germline loops: CDR1 WNHNN, CDR2 SYGVQD (reference sequence). DNA for the CDR3: TGCGCCAGCATCGGGGGGAGGCTCCCAGATACGCAGTATTTT. This encodes CASIGGRLPDTQYF.

J is TRBJ2-2 and V is TRBV4-2; D not certain. This CDR3 is built from 16 residues. The V gene's germline CDR1 is LGHNA and CDR2 YNFKEQ. V was pared by 4 bases and J by 2 bases, with 14 bases between. The CDR3 DNA reads as TGTGCCAGCAGCCGACCACTTGCTGGAAACACCGGGGAGCTGTTTTTT. Translating gives CASSRPLAGNTGELFF.

Here the CDR3 reads CASSDRGGYGYTF. The CDR3 bases are TGCGCCAGCAGTGACAGAGGGGGCTATGGCTACACCTTC. This chain joins TRBV4-1 and TRBJ1-2; a possible D gene is TRBD1 (6 bases). The germline V gene has CDR1 MGHRA and CDR2 YSYEKL. CDR3 length: 13 residues. Trimming cost V 6 bases and J 4 bases, with 12 bases left between them.

The chain is built from TRBV6-1 and TRBJ2-2; a weak D match, TRBD2 (6 bases). V dropped 2 bases and J dropped 3 bases, with 10 bases sitting between them. The germline V gene encodes CDR1 MNHNS and CDR2 SASEGT. The CDR3 sequence is 15 residues long. CDR3 region: CASSEQGGDTGELFF. CDR3 in DNA: TGTGCCAGCAGTGAACAGGGAGGTGACACCGGGGAGCTGTTTTTT.

This chain uses TRBV11-2 with TRBJ2-7, with 7 nucleotides matching TRBD1. Looked up from germline, CDR1 is SGHAT and CDR2 is FQNNGV. V gave up 4 bases and J gave up 3 bases; unmatched junction bases: 9. CDR3 length: 15 amino acids. As DNA, the CDR3 is TGTGCCAGCAGCTCAATACAGGGGTCACACTACGAGCAGTACTTC. Translated, it gives CASSSIQGSHYEQYF.